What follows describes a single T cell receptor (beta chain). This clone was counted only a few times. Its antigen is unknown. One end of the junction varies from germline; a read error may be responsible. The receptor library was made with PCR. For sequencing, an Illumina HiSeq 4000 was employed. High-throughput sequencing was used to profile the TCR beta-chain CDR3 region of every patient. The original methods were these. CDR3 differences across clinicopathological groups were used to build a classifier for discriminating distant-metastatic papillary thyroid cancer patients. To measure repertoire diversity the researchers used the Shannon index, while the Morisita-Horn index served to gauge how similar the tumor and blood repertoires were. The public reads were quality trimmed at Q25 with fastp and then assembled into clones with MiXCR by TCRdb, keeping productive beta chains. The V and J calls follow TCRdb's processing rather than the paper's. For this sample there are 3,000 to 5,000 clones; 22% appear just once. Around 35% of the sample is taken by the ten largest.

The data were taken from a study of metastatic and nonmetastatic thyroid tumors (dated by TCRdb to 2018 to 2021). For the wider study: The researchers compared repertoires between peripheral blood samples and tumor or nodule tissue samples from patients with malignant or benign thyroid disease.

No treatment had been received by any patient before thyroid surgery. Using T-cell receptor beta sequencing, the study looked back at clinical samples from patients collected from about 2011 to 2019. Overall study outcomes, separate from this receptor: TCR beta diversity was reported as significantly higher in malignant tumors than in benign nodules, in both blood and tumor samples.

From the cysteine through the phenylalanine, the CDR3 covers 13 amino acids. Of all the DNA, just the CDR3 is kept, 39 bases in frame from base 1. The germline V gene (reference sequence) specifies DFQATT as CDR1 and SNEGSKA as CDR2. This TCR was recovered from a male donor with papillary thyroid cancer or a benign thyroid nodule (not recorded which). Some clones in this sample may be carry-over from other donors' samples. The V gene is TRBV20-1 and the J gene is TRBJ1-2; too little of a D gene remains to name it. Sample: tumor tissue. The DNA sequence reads TGCAGTGCTAGAGGAGCGGACTACTATGGCTGCACCTTC. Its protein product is CSARGADYYGCTF.